The 3 T cell receptor beta chains below come from one sample, sequenced in a study of shared clonotypes between healthy human individuals. Assay: immunoSEQ multiplex PCR; the TCRdb copy retains only in-frame clones and omits some. The data contain millions of clones, approximately 90% of them singletons. Specimen: naive CD4+ T cells sorted from blood. Subset specified: CD45RA+ positively selected. These TCRs come from a man aged 18 to 35 in good health.

Remarks on this clone: This same CDR3 is encoded by further DNA sequences in the sample. This chain uses TRBV6-1 with TRBJ1-4; no reliable D call. The CDR3 contains 14 residues. Germline loops: CDR1 MNHNS, CDR2 SASEGT. With 8 bases removed from V and 0 bases from J, the gap between germline ends came to 10 bases. The CDR3 region is CASSAASTNEKLFF. DNA of the CDR3: TGTGCCAGCTCGGCAGCATCAACTAATGAAAAACTGTTTTTT.

The V gene is TRBV10-3, the J gene TRBJ2-1; maybe TRBD2 (6 bases). The CDR3 spans 12 residues. Per the germline V gene, CDR1 is ENHRY and CDR2 is SYGVKD. Trimming stripped 4 bases from V and 7 bases from J, with 8 bases between. CDR3 loop: CAISGLVNEQFF. The DNA for the CDR3 is TGTGCCATCAGTGGACTAGTGAATGAGCAGTTCTTC.

The J gene is TRBJ2-2, the V gene TRBV7-2, with a possible D match to TRBD1 (6 bases). The CDR3 contains 17 residues. V gave up 5 bases and J gave up 5 bases, with 21 bases separating them. Germline CDR1 is SGHTA and CDR2 is FQGNSA. CDR3 sequence (DNA): TGTGCCAGCAGCGAGGGACCAGGGCAGGGGTTGACCGGGGAGCTGTTTTTT. The encoded protein is CASSEGPGQGLTGELFF.